Reported below is one T cell receptor (beta chain). Its antigen is not identified. This CDR3 has 15 amino acids. Germline lookup yields CDR1 MDHEN and CDR2 SYDVKM. Trimming took 5 bases from V and 1 from J; bases not matched to a gene: 7. TCR beta libraries used around 2.2 micrograms of genomic DNA from cryopreserved PBMCs. The sample comes from a study of cytotoxic CD8 clonotypes in ibrutinib-treated CLL. Study in general: On average, more than 85,000 productive rearrangements and about 280,000 productive templates per sample.

The study, taken as a whole, reports: The clonality went up when patients responded to ibrutinib and dropped back toward baseline at progression. Baseline clonality was higher than in age-matched healthy donors and moved in step with circulating CD8+ T-cell counts.

Produced via immunoSEQ multiplex PCR; TCRdb's table is partial and in-frame only. The table records 110,000 or so clones, 45% to 65% of them present only once. The source is a human donor with chronic lymphocytic leukemia. This chain uses TRBV28 with TRBJ2-7, with 8 bases aligning to TRBD1. The material sequenced was PBMCs, taken after 24 months of ibrutinib treatment. CDR3 in amino acids: CASSEVQGVSYEQYF. CDR3 DNA sequence: TGTGCCAGCAGTGAGGTACAGGGGGTATCCTACGAGCAGTACTTC.